The clone carrying this T cell receptor beta chain was seen at least ten times. The sample belongs to a study of control samples from healthy donors and cancer patients. CDR3 length: 15 amino acids. From germline, CDR1 is LGHDT and CDR2 YNNKEL (reference sequence). V shed 4 bases, J shed 6 bases, and the junction held 9 bases outside the gene matches. TCRdb's table, derived via immunoSEQ multiplex PCR, lists solely in-frame clones and lacks some. The data contain about 130,000 clones, approximately 92% of them singletons. The sequencing sample was made of PBMCs. The sequence was collected from an older man with head and neck cancer. The rearrangement joins TRBV3-1 (or the pseudogene TRBV3-2) to TRBJ1-1; 9 nucleotides align to TRBD1. Here the CDR3 reads CASSPTTDRGAEAFF. The CDR3 DNA is TGTGCCAGCAGCCCAACGACGGACAGGGGCGCTGAAGCTTTCTTT.